Following are 10 T cell receptor beta chains from one sample sequenced in a study of blood T cell repertoires in COVID-19. Assay: immunoSEQ multiplex PCR; the TCRdb copy retains only in-frame clones and omits some. The sample has 250,000 to 300,000 clones, approximately 87% seen once; the top ten hold approximately 1.4%. Sequenced: peripheral blood. These receptors originate from a woman between 35 and 50 years old who had recovered from COVID-19.

The chain carries TRBV12-2 and TRBJ1-6; TRBD1 reflects the table's D call only, with no check against the DNA. TRBV12-2 is flagged as a pseudogene. The CDR3 sequence is 15 residues long. The CDR3 nucleotides read TGTGCAAGTCGCTTAGATTACGGACAGCCTTCACCCCTCCACTTT. Translated, it gives CASRLDYGQPSPLHF.

This chain joins TRBV9 and TRBJ2-1; 8 bases fit TRBD2. This CDR3 comprises 14 residues. Germline-derived CDR1 and CDR2 are SGDLS and YYNGEE. J lost 6 bases, V lost 0 bases, and 2 bases had no gene match. The CDR3 region is CASSVGSGGNEQFF. CDR3 coding DNA: TGTGCCAGCAGCGTAGGGAGCGGGGGCAATGAGCAGTTCTTC.

The chain carries TRBV9 and TRBJ1-2; a possible D gene is TRBD1 (5 bases). V lost 0 bases and J lost 7, with 16 bases in between. Germline assignment: CDR1 SGDLS and CDR2 YYNGEE. The CDR3 spans 15 residues. DNA of the CDR3: TGTGCCAGCAGCGTAGTGTCAGGGCCCGGGGGTGGCTACACCTTC. Encoded protein: CASSVVSGPGGGYTF.

This chain connects TRBV25-1 to TRBJ1-2; maybe TRBD1 (6 bases). There are 15 residues in the CDR3. Looked up from germline, CDR1 is MGHDK and CDR2 is SYGVNS. The ends were cut back, 1 base at V and 7 bases at J, with 16 bases in the middle. CDR3 amino acids: CASSELAGVWSGYTF. The CDR3 bases are TGTGCCAGCAGTGAATTGGCAGGGGTTTGGAGTGGCTACACCTTC.

The chain combines TRBV19 with TRBJ2-3; 8 nucleotides match TRBD2. The germline gives CDR1 LNHDA, CDR2 SQIVND (reference sequence). The CDR3 extends over 11 amino acids. Unmatched junction bases numbered 3, after V lost 10 bases and J lost 6 bases. CDR3 residues: CATAGGDTQYF. For the CDR3, the DNA is TGTGCCACTGCGGGGGGCGATACGCAGTATTTT.

This rearrangement joins TRBV5-4 to TRBJ2-3, with D perhaps matching TRBD1 (6 bases). CDR3 length equals 15 residues. The germline CDR1 and CDR2 sequences are SGHNT and YYREEE (reference sequence). V gave up 4 bases and J gave up 6 bases, with 18 bases separating them. CDR3 nucleotide sequence: TGTGCCAGCAGCAAATTACAGGGTAGGGGCGATACGCAGTATTTT. Translated: CASSKLQGRGDTQYF.

The chain recombines TRBV2 with TRBJ1-4, with D possibly being TRBD1 (6 bases). Looked up from germline, CDR1 is SNHLY and CDR2 is FYNNEI. The CDR3 is 14 residues long. The V and J ends lost 3 bases and 7 bases respectively, with 12 bases between them. In DNA form, the CDR3 reads TGTGCCAGCAGTGATAAGGGGGAGGGTGAAAAACTGTTTTTT. Protein sequence: CASSDKGEGEKLFF. Full variable domain (outside the CDR3, taken from reference TRBV2 and TRBJ1-4): EPEVTQTPSHQVTQMGQEVILRCVPISNHLYFYWYRQILGQKVEFLVSFYNNEISEKSEIFDDQFSVERPDGSNFTLKIRSTKLEDSAMYFCASSDKGEGEKLFFGSGTQLSVL.

The rearrangement joins TRBV6-5 to TRBJ2-3; TRBD1 is a possible D gene (8 bases). The CDR3 spans 15 residues. In germline, CDR1 is MNHEY, CDR2 SVGAGI. Trimming left V 7 bases short and J 4 bases short, with 18 bases between. CDR3 nucleotide sequence: TGTGCCAGCACCCCACAGGGGGGGTACGCAGATACGCAGTATTTT. Amino acids: CASTPQGGYADTQYF.

The chain combines TRBV7-9 with TRBJ2-1; 8 nucleotides match TRBD1. Germline CDR1 is SEHNR and CDR2 is FQNEAQ (reference sequence). This CDR3 is 15 amino acids long. J was trimmed by 2 bases and V by 3 bases; bases with no gene match: 3. CDR3 in amino acids: CASSFTTGAYNEQFF. The CDR3, as DNA: TGTGCCAGCAGCTTTACGACAGGGGCCTACAATGAGCAGTTCTTC. Full variable domain (rest looked up from reference TRBV7-9 and TRBJ2-1): DTGVSQNPRHKITKRGQNVTFRCDPISEHNRLYWYRQTLGQGPEFLTYFQNEAQLEKSRLLSDRFSAERPKGSFSTLEIQRTEQGDSAMYLCASSFTTGAYNEQFFGPGTRLTVL.

The V gene is TRBV11-2, the J gene TRBJ2-5; maybe TRBD1 (6 bases). Trimming stripped 5 bases from V and 5 bases from J, with 18 bases between. This CDR3 has 15 amino acids. From germline, CDR1 is SGHAT and CDR2 FQNNGV. The CDR3 spells CASSRGDRPLETQYF. The CDR3 bases are TGTGCCAGCAGCCGGGGAGACAGGCCCTTGGAGACCCAGTACTTC.